This passage covers 29 T cell receptor beta chains from one sample sequenced in a study of glioma-infiltrating T cells after dendritic cell vaccination. The repertoire was sequenced with immunoSEQ multiplex PCR; TCRdb's copy has only in-frame clones and lacks some. The sample contains just under 85,000 clones, about 87% of which appear only once. The sample consisted of blood, taken before dendritic cell vaccination. The receptors shown here come from a human donor with glioblastoma.

This rearrangement joins TRBV6-1 to TRBJ2-1; 7 nucleotides line up with TRBD1. CDR1 MNHNS and CDR2 SASEGT come from the germline V gene. V trimming: 3 bases; J trimming: 4 bases; junction bases outside the gene matches: 3. This CDR3 has 14 amino acids. The CDR3 here is CASSDRDSYNEQFF. The DNA for the CDR3 is TGTGCCAGCAGTGACCGGGACAGTTACAATGAGCAGTTCTTC.

V gene TRBV4-2 combines with J gene TRBJ2-5; 11 bases line up with TRBD2. Trimming cost V 1 base and J 5 bases; bases outside gene matches: 3. CDR1 and CDR2 from the germline V gene are LGHNA and YNFKEQ. There are 15 residues in the CDR3. The DNA of the CDR3 is TGTGCCAGCAGCCAAGTAGCTAGCGGGGGGGAGACCCAGTACTTC. Protein sequence: CASSQVASGGETQYF.

This clone was found once. The chain has TRBV2 and TRBJ2-2, with 7 bases identical to TRBD1. The CDR3 is made up of 14 amino acids. Germline V gene lookup returns CDR1 SNHLY and CDR2 FYNNEI. Trimming removed 10 bases from V and 3 bases from J; junction bases left unmatched: 8. The CDR3 DNA follows: TGTGCCACCGACCGGGACAGAGACACCGGGGAGCTGTTTTTT. It is translated as CATDRDRDTGELFF. Combining the CDR3 with reference TRBV2 and TRBJ2-2 gives the whole variable domain EPEVTQTPSHQVTQMGQEVILRCVPISNHLYFYWYRQILGQKVEFLVSFYNNEISEKSEIFDDQFSVERPDGSNFTLKIRSTKLEDSAMYFCATDRDRDTGELFFGEGSRLTVL.

This chain links TRBV18 with TRBJ2-7; TRBD2 matches at 16 bases. The CDR3 length is 19 residues. V lost 4 bases and J lost 7; bases outside the gene matches: 16. In germline, CDR1 is KGHSH, CDR2 LQKENI. The CDR3 loop reads CASSRTRGLAGGTTGEQYF. The CDR3 region has the DNA TGTGCCAGCTCACGCACCCGGGGACTAGCGGGAGGGACTACGGGGGAGCAGTACTTC.

V is TRBV29-1 and J is TRBJ1-2; tentatively, D is TRBD1 (5 bases). This CDR3 region has 13 residues. With 8 bases removed from V and 2 bases from J, the gap between germline ends came to 15 bases. Per the germline V gene, CDR1 is SQVTM and CDR2 is ANQGSEA. The CDR3 is CSTILQANYGYTF. Written as DNA, the CDR3 is TGCAGCACAATCCTACAGGCGAACTATGGCTACACCTTC.

The J gene is TRBJ2-2, the V gene TRBV10-3; possible D gene TRBD2, 6 bases. In germline, CDR1 is ENHRY, CDR2 SYGVKD. V was clipped by 3 bases and J by 6 bases, with 14 bases between them. The CDR3 runs 15 residues. DNA for the CDR3: TGTGCCATCAGTGACGCGGGATCGGATCCCGGGGAGCTGTTTTTT. Encoded protein: CAISDAGSDPGELFF.

The chain recombines TRBV29-1 with TRBJ1-1, with 8 bases aligning to TRBD1. CDR3 size: 15 residues. The V gene's germline CDR1 is SQVTM and CDR2 ANQGSEA. Trimming cost V 4 bases and J 3 bases; bases outside gene matches: 10. The CDR3 nucleotides read TGCAGCGTTGCCCGGACAGGGCGGGCGGACACTGAAGCTTTCTTT. Protein product: CSVARTGRADTEAFF.

This clone was picked up a small number of times. J is TRBJ2-5 and V is TRBV5-4; TRBD2 matches at 13 bases. Trimming took 1 base from V and 6 from J; bases not matched to a gene: 6. The CDR3 spans 16 residues. Germline V gene lookup returns CDR1 SGHNT and CDR2 YYREEE (reference sequence). CDR3 in DNA: TGTGCCAGCAGCTTGATGACTAGCGGGGGGATACAGACCCAGTACTTC. This gives the protein CASSLMTSGGIQTQYF.

The chain has TRBV19 and TRBJ1-4; D not resolved. Between the trimmed V and J ends, which lost 6 bases and 8 bases, there was a span of 10 bases. CDR1 and CDR2 from the germline V gene are LNHDA and SQIVND (reference sequence). CDR3 length equals 12 residues. The DNA of the CDR3 is TGTGCCAGTAGCATGTCAGGAGAAAAACTGTTTTTT. Translating it yields CASSMSGEKLFF.

The V call is TRBV4-1, the J call TRBJ1-2; D call uncertain. The CDR3 spans 14 residues. Trimming removed 1 base from V and 3 bases from J, with 9 bases in between. Germline lookup yields CDR1 MGHRA and CDR2 YSYEKL. This chain's CDR3 is CASSQAGRDYGYTF. Here the CDR3 DNA reads TGCGCCAGCAGCCAAGCGGGGAGAGACTATGGCTACACCTTC.

A remark on this clone: At the DNA level, this CDR3 is encoded by other sequences in the same sample as well. The chain employs TRBV6-1 and TRBJ1-2; D uncertain. CDR1 is MNHNS, CDR2 SASEGT, per germline. Trimming shortened V by 6 bases and J by 5 bases, and 13 bases separated the two germline ends. This CDR3 has 13 residues. CDR3 nucleotide sequence: TGTGCCAGCAGGACCGGCGGAAGATATGGCTACACCTTC. Protein sequence: CASRTGGRYGYTF.

This clone came up a few times. V is TRBV6-5 and J is TRBJ1-5; possibly TRBD1 for D (5 bases). The germline gives CDR1 MNHEY, CDR2 SVGAGI. V lost 0 bases and J 3 bases, leaving 9 bases between the germline ends. The CDR3 has 15 amino acids. The CDR3 sequence is CASSYSPGNNQPQHF. In nucleotides, the CDR3 is TGTGCCAGCAGTTACTCTCCAGGGAACAATCAGCCCCAGCATTTT.

The chain combines TRBV11-3 with TRBJ2-5; possibly TRBD1 for D (6 bases). The CDR3 sequence is 15 residues long. Germline CDR1 SGHNT, CDR2 YENEEA. V lost 5 bases and J 0 bases, leaving 13 bases between the germline ends. In DNA form, the CDR3 reads TGTGCCAGCAGCCTTGGACAGAGAGACCAAGAGACCCAGTACTTC. Translation: CASSLGQRDQETQYF.

J is TRBJ2-3 and V is TRBV28, with 10 bases matching TRBD2. CDR1 and CDR2 (germline): MDHEN, SYDVKM. The CDR3 runs 16 residues. V shed 3 bases and J 1 base; nucleotides not matched to a gene: 4. The CDR3 spells CASSFHGTSGTDTQYF. The CDR3 DNA follows: TGTGCCAGCAGTTTTCACGGGACTAGCGGCACAGATACGCAGTATTTT.

The chain uses TRBV11-2 and TRBJ2-7; D ambiguous. The length of the CDR3 is 13 residues. CDR1 and CDR2 (germline): SGHAT, FQNNGV. The V end lost 5 bases, the J end lost 3 bases, and 11 bases lay between the germline ends. CDR3 sequence (DNA): TGTGCCAGCAGCCTAGGTTTCTACTACGAGCAGTACTTC. Encoded protein: CASSLGFYYEQYF.

V usage is TRBV25-1 and J usage is TRBJ1-2, with a possible D match to TRBD1 (6 bases). The CDR3 runs 13 residues. Germline CDR1 and CDR2: MGHDK and SYGVNS. V was clipped by 4 bases and J by 1 base, with 7 bases between them. Here the CDR3 DNA reads TGTGCCAGCAGTGCGGACAGTAACTATGGCTACACCTTC. Residues: CASSADSNYGYTF.

The genes are TRBV2 and TRBJ2-1; TRBD2 agrees at 7 bases. Germline CDR1 is SNHLY and CDR2 is FYNNEI. J lost 9 bases, V lost 7 bases, and 12 bases had no gene match. The CDR3 loop spans 14 amino acids. CDR3 DNA sequence: TGTGCCAGCACGACTTTCCTAGCGGAGACTGAGCAGTTCTTC. This codes for CASTTFLAETEQFF.

V usage is TRBV7-3 and J usage is TRBJ2-1; TRBD2 agrees at 9 bases. Losses at the gene ends were 5 bases for V and 11 bases for J; bases not matched to a gene: 10. CDR3 length: 14 residues. Germline assignment: CDR1 SGHTA and CDR2 FQGTGA. The CDR3 here is CASSLGLAAPKQFF. The CDR3 bases are TGTGCCAGCAGCCTGGGACTAGCAGCCCCCAAGCAGTTCTTC.

The rearrangement links TRBV12-2 to TRBJ1-5; the table's D call TRBD1 went unverified against the DNA. TRBV12-2 is reported as a pseudogene. This CDR3 comprises 19 residues. The CDR3 DNA reads as TGTGCAAGTCGCTTAGCATCGGGACAGGGTAGCGGGGGCAATCAGCCCCAGCATTTT. Amino acid sequence: CASRLASGQGSGGNQPQHF.

The chain has TRBV5-1 and TRBJ1-4; no clear D. CDR3 length: 15 amino acids. Germline CDR1 is SGHRS and CDR2 is YFSETQ. V lost 0 bases and J lost 5, with 11 bases in between. The CDR3 sequence is CASSLDGVGNEKLFF. The CDR3 DNA is TGCGCCAGCAGCTTGGACGGGGTAGGGAATGAAAAACTGTTTTTT.

The chain employs TRBV5-6 and TRBJ2-3, with D perhaps TRBD2 (7 bases). This CDR3 region has 14 residues. Germline CDR1 SGHDT, CDR2 YYEEEE. The V gene lost 4 bases and the J gene lost 6 bases, with 15 bases spanning the gap. CDR3 amino acids: CASSRGATADTQYF. CDR3 sequence (DNA): TGTGCCAGCAGCCGGGGGGCGACAGCTGATACGCAGTATTTT.

This chain connects TRBV30 to TRBJ2-6, with TRBD1 identical over 7 bases. The CDR3 runs 17 residues. V shed 3 bases, J shed 0 bases, and the junction held 8 bases outside the gene matches. Germline V CDR1 and CDR2: GTSNPN, SVGIG (reference sequence). The CDR3 DNA sequence: TGTGCCTGGAGCCGGGACAGAACAAGCTCTGGGGCCAACGTCCTGACTTTC. Translating it yields CAWSRDRTSSGANVLTF.

The chain combines TRBV30 with TRBJ1-4; D gene unclear. CDR3 length: 14 residues. The germline CDR1 and CDR2 sequences are GTSNPN and SVGIG (reference sequence). V lost 0 bases to trimming and J lost 2 bases, with 7 bases between them. DNA of the CDR3: TGTGCCTGGAGTGTTTTGGGCACTAATGAAAAACTGTTTTTT. It encodes CAWSVLGTNEKLFF.

This chain links TRBV6-1 with TRBJ1-2; D unclear. The CDR3 runs to 12 residues. Germline values: CDR1 MNHNS, CDR2 SASEGT. Between the trimmed V and J ends, which lost 4 bases and 2 bases, there was a span of 5 bases. CDR3 protein: CASSVTNYGYTF. CDR3 nucleotide sequence: TGTGCCAGCAGTGTCACAAACTATGGCTACACCTTC.

This clone occurred once. The chain joins TRBV9 to TRBJ2-1; D unclear. V lost 0 bases and J lost 8, with 9 bases in between. This CDR3 contains 13 residues. The germline CDR1 and CDR2 sequences are SGDLS and YYNGEE. CDR3 amino acids: CASSVDDPDEQFF. CDR3 DNA sequence: TGTGCCAGCAGCGTAGATGATCCGGATGAGCAGTTCTTC.

This chain connects TRBV14 to TRBJ2-1; 11 bases map to TRBD2. The CDR3 is 16 residues long. Germline lookup yields CDR1 SGHDN and CDR2 FVKESK. The J segment lost 5 bases and the V segment lost 5 bases, leaving 8 bases of the junction unmatched. CDR3 DNA: TGTGCCAGCAGCACTCCGGGACTAGCGGCGAACAATGAGCAGTTCTTC. It codes for CASSTPGLAANNEQFF.

The CDR3 DNA is TGCGCCAGCAGACCCGGGACAGGGGATGAAAAACTGTTTTTT. Its translation is CASRPGTGDEKLFF. This chain uses TRBV5-1 with TRBJ1-4; the match to TRBD1 covers 10 bases. V was pared by 5 bases and J by 6 bases, with 4 bases of the junction left unmatched. CDR1 and CDR2 from the germline V gene are SGHRS and YFSETQ. CDR3 length equals 14 residues.

CDR3 sequence (DNA): TGTGCCAGCAGCCGGGACAGAGGGAACTACGAGCAGTACTTC. It yields the protein CASSRDRGNYEQYF. The chain recombines TRBV2 with TRBJ2-7, with TRBD1 matching 7 bases. The CDR3 is made up of 14 amino acids. Looked up from germline, CDR1 is SNHLY and CDR2 is FYNNEI. V lost 6 bases to trimming and J lost 3 bases; unmatched junction nucleotides: 8.

V usage is TRBV6-1 and J usage is TRBJ2-7, with unresolved D. CDR1 is MNHNS, CDR2 SASEGT, per germline. The CDR3 covers 15 residues. Deletions cut 5 bases from V and 5 bases from J, with 19 bases between. The CDR3 spells CASSQRRSSGDEQYF. The DNA of the CDR3 is TGTGCCAGCAGTCAAAGGCGGTCCTCCGGCGACGAGCAGTACTTC.